The 21 T cell receptor beta chains given below trace back to one sample, sequenced in a study of shared T cell receptors in the human thymus. The repertoire was sequenced with immunoSEQ multiplex PCR; TCRdb's copy has only in-frame clones and lacks some. The sample records some 400,000 clones, roughly 94% being singletons. The specimen was thymocytes. The origin of the receptors is a human donor.

The chain employs TRBV7-2 and TRBJ1-4; 7 bases map to TRBD1. CDR1 is SGHTA, CDR2 FQGNSA, per germline. V lost 8 bases to trimming and J lost 0 bases; unmatched junction nucleotides: 18. This CDR3 has 19 amino acids. In nucleotides, the CDR3 is TGTGCCAGCGCCAACCTCGGGACAGCAAAACTTGCAACTAATGAAAAACTGTTTTTT. Amino acid sequence: CASANLGTAKLATNEKLFF. The variable domain in full, completed from reference TRBV7-2 and TRBJ1-4, reads GAGVSQSPSNKVTEKGKDVELRCDPISGHTALYWYRQSLGQGLEFLIYFQGNSAPDKSGLPSDRFSAERTGGSVSTLTIQRTQQEDSAVYLCASANLGTAKLATNEKLFFGSGTQLSVL.

The rearrangement joins TRBV19 to TRBJ2-2, with TRBD1 as a possible D gene (6 bases). Trimming shortened V by 5 bases and J by 0 bases, and 13 bases separated the two germline ends. This CDR3 is built from 16 residues. The germline CDR1 and CDR2 sequences are LNHDA and SQIVND (reference sequence). The CDR3 loop reads CASSADRLPNTGELFF. In DNA, the CDR3 is TGTGCCAGTAGTGCAGACAGGCTACCGAACACCGGGGAGCTGTTTTTT.

Written as DNA, the CDR3 is TGTGCCAGCAGTCCGGGAAGCCAAGAGACCCAGTACTTC. Translated: CASSPGSQETQYF. This chain links TRBV27 with TRBJ2-5; D may be TRBD2 (5 bases). The CDR3 is 13 amino acids. Deletions cut 5 bases from V and 1 base from J, with 8 bases between. CDR1 and CDR2 (germline): MNHEY, SMNVEV (reference sequence).

The chain couples TRBV7-4 to TRBJ2-1, with D possibly TRBD1 on 5 matching bases. Trimming stripped 1 base from V and 3 bases from J, with 10 bases between. In germline, CDR1 is SGHVT, CDR2 SQSDAQ. The CDR3 is 15 amino acids. CDR3 region: CASSLVRVGYNEQFF. In DNA form, the CDR3 reads TGTGCCAGCAGCTTAGTCAGGGTAGGCTACAATGAGCAGTTCTTC.

The rearrangement links TRBV7-9 to TRBJ1-5; no clear D. Trimming left V 3 bases short and J 2 bases short, with 8 bases between. The CDR3 sequence is 14 residues long. Per the germline V gene, CDR1 is SEHNR and CDR2 is FQNEAQ (reference sequence). In DNA form, the CDR3 reads TGTGCCAGCAGCTTGGGCAACGGCAATCAGCCCCAGCATTTT. This encodes CASSLGNGNQPQHF.

This clone appeared a single time. The chain combines TRBV30 with TRBJ2-5; TRBD1 might be the D (6 bases). This CDR3 has 14 residues. CDR1 and CDR2 (germline): GTSNPN, SVGIG (reference sequence). V shed 0 bases and J shed 5 bases, with 13 bases lying between them. For the CDR3, the DNA is TGTGCCTGGAGTGTAAAGGACAGAGGGGAGACCCAGTACTTC. Translated, it gives CAWSVKDRGETQYF.

The chain joins TRBV6-1 to TRBJ2-1, with 12 bases identical to TRBD2. The CDR3 has 16 residues. V trimming: 2 bases; J trimming: 7 bases; junction bases outside the gene matches: 6. CDR1 and CDR2 from the germline V gene are MNHNS and SASEGT. The CDR3 bases are TGTGCCAGCAGTGAATCTCTAGCGGGAGGGGGGAATGAGCAGTTCTTC. Its protein product is CASSESLAGGGNEQFF.

The rearrangement uses TRBV5-6 and TRBJ1-2, with D hard to call. The CDR3 runs to 16 residues. The V and J ends lost 4 bases and 4 bases respectively, with 20 bases between them. CDR1 and CDR2 (germline): SGHDT, YYEEEE. CDR3 region: CASSQRTVLLSYGYTF. The DNA of the CDR3 is TGTGCCAGCAGCCAAAGGACGGTCTTACTTTCCTATGGCTACACCTTC.

This chain connects TRBV29-1 to TRBJ2-7, with 13 nucleotides matching TRBD2. V was pared by 7 bases and J by 2 bases, with 8 bases of the junction left unmatched. The CDR3 totals 15 residues. Germline CDR1 SQVTM, CDR2 ANQGSEA. This chain's CDR3 is CSARTSGSRTYEQYF. CDR3 sequence (DNA): TGCAGCGCTCGGACTAGCGGGAGCAGGACCTACGAGCAGTACTTC.

The genes are TRBV6-6 and TRBJ1-5; possible D gene TRBD1, 5 bases. The CDR3 runs 14 residues. Trimming cost V 7 bases and J 0 bases, with 10 bases left between them. Germline CDR1 MNHNY, CDR2 SVGAGI (reference sequence). CDR3 loop: CASIRDGSNQPQHF. The CDR3 bases are TGTGCCAGCATCAGGGACGGTAGCAATCAGCCCCAGCATTTT.

The chain joins TRBV10-2 to TRBJ2-7, with D uncertain. The CDR3 runs to 14 residues. Trimming took 4 bases from V and 4 from J, leaving 14 bases between them. Germline loops: CDR1 WSHSY, CDR2 SAAADI. In DNA, the CDR3 is TGCGCCAGCAGTGTTTCCTCCGGCTGGTACGAGCAGTACTTC. Amino acids: CASSVSSGWYEQYF.

This chain uses TRBV4-1 with TRBJ1-2; perhaps TRBD1 as D (6 bases). CDR3 size: 20 residues. Germline V CDR1 and CDR2: MGHRA, YSYEKL. Trimming stripped 1 base from V and 4 bases from J, with 28 bases between. The CDR3 nucleotides are TGCGCCAGCAGCCAAGTTGAGGGAAGAGACAGGCCAAAGACCACCTATGGCTACACCTTC. It specifies CASSQVEGRDRPKTTYGYTF.

The rearrangement joins TRBV4-2 to TRBJ2-3; 10 bases are shared with TRBD2. Trimming cost V 4 bases and J 2 bases; bases outside gene matches: 12. Germline V CDR1 and CDR2: LGHNA, YNFKEQ. CDR3 length: 18 amino acids. The CDR3 here is CASSPKGGLAGVTDTQYF. CDR3 bases: TGTGCCAGCAGCCCGAAGGGTGGGCTAGCGGGGGTCACAGATACGCAGTATTTT.

The chain carries TRBV7-2 and TRBJ2-1; D is possibly TRBD2 (6 bases). CDR3 size: 15 residues. Between the trimmed V and J ends, which lost 0 bases and 6 bases, there was a span of 12 bases. Germline CDR1 SGHTA, CDR2 FQGNSA. The CDR3 here is CASSLAPTSSNEQFF. CDR3 in DNA: TGTGCCAGCAGCTTAGCCCCCACTAGCTCCAATGAGCAGTTCTTC.

The rearrangement links TRBV27 to TRBJ2-3, with TRBD2 matching 8 bases. V lost 2 bases to trimming and J lost 4 bases; unmatched junction nucleotides: 5. The germline V gene encodes CDR1 MNHEY and CDR2 SMNVEV (reference sequence). The CDR3 covers 15 residues. The CDR3 DNA reads TGTGCCAGCAGTTTAGGGCGGGAGGTGTCAGATACGCAGTATTTT. Protein sequence: CASSLGREVSDTQYF.

The chain has TRBV5-1 and TRBJ2-3; TRBD2 aligns across 14 bases. V trimming: 0 bases; J trimming: 4 bases; junction bases outside the gene matches: 10. CDR1 and CDR2 from the germline V gene are SGHRS and YFSETQ. There are 19 residues in the CDR3. CDR3 amino acids: CASSLAGTSGSLGPDTQYF. CDR3 DNA: TGCGCCAGCAGCTTGGCCGGGACTAGCGGGAGTTTAGGGCCAGATACGCAGTATTTT.

This clone was picked up one time. V gene TRBV5-1 combines with J gene TRBJ2-3; the match to TRBD2 covers 11 bases. Germline V lookup: CDR1 SGHRS, CDR2 YFSETQ. This CDR3 has 18 amino acids. Trimming removed 5 bases from V and 1 base from J; junction bases left unmatched: 12. Here the CDR3 reads CASSQTSGRRTGTDTQYF. The CDR3 bases are TGCGCCAGCAGTCAAACTAGCGGGAGACGGACGGGCACAGATACGCAGTATTTT.

The chain couples TRBV4-1 to TRBJ2-1; 7 positions match TRBD1. With V trimmed by 0 bases and J by 0 bases, 5 bases remained unmatched. Looked up from germline, CDR1 is MGHRA and CDR2 is YSYEKL. The CDR3 consists of 17 residues. In DNA, the CDR3 is TGCGCCAGCAGCCAAGAAAGGGGGCCGAGCTCCTACAATGAGCAGTTCTTC. It translates to CASSQERGPSSYNEQFF.

V and J are TRBV19 and TRBJ1-5, with D unresolved. The CDR3 runs to 18 residues. CDR1 and CDR2 from the germline V gene are LNHDA and SQIVND (reference sequence). V lost 5 bases and J lost 2, with 22 bases in between. For the CDR3, the DNA is TGTGCCAGTAGTCCCCTCCGTCGGGCCGAGAAGGGCAATCAGCCCCAGCATTTT. It codes for CASSPLRRAEKGNQPQHF. Full variable domain (rest looked up from reference TRBV19 and TRBJ1-5): DGGITQSPKYLFRKEGQNVTLSCEQNLNHDAMYWYRQDPGQGLRLIYYSQIVNDFQKGDIAEGYSVSREKKESFPLTVTSAQKNPTAFYLCASSPLRRAEKGNQPQHFGDGTRLSIL.

V and J are TRBV7-3 and TRBJ1-3, with D unresolved. Trimming removed 1 base from V and 5 bases from J, with 12 bases in between. The germline V gene encodes CDR1 SGHTA and CDR2 FQGTGA. The CDR3 has 15 amino acids. The CDR3 is CASSLNPHARNTIYF. The CDR3 coding sequence is TGTGCCAGCAGCTTAAATCCACATGCTAGAAACACCATATATTTT.

The V call is TRBV4-3, the J call TRBJ2-3, with 7 nucleotides matching TRBD2. V lost 4 bases and J lost 0; bases outside the gene matches: 10. The CDR3 is 17 amino acids. Germline V gives CDR1 LGHNA, CDR2 YSLEER. CDR3 in DNA: TGCGCCAGCAGCCTAAGGGTTGCGGGAGCCAGCACAGATACGCAGTATTTT. This translates into CASSLRVAGASTDTQYF.